This record looks at one T cell receptor beta chain sequence and its context. In this sample, this clone turned up many times. Its antigen is unknown. The CDR3 is cut off 3 residues early in the read; its end comes from the germline J gene. This entry belongs to a study of T cell clonality in common variable immunodeficiency (dated by TCRdb to between 2014 and 2016). Equivalent amounts of genomic DNA from CVID and control samples were used as sequencing input. For every sample, a 60 bp segment covering the rearranged TCRbeta CDR3 region was amplified and then sequenced. TCRbeta amplification used the immunoSEQ assay, a bias-corrected multiplex PCR with high-throughput sequencing. Per the original workflow: Every unique nucleotide sequence was considered a clone and was annotated with V, D and J genes, copy number and frequency. Sequences were labeled productive if in frame, and non-productive if out of frame or containing stop codons. As previously described, clonality was calculated on the basis of Shannon's entropy. Mean CDR3 Kyte-Doolittle hydropathy was derived from the predicted amino acid sequences of productive clones. The R hclust function was used to hierarchically cluster scaled V gene usage with Manhattan distance and complete linkage. Sharing of clones by CDR3 amino acid sequence was evaluated by resampling 12 repertoires per group over 100 rounds. The repertoires were searched for 55 to 75 published EBV-specific TCRbeta sequences and some 240 published CMV-specific TCRbeta sequences. A couple of CVID samples yielding fewer than 10,000 sequences were excluded from analysis, leaving a few dozen CVID repertoires. TCRdb stores this immuneACCESS table with in-frame sequences only. Part of the clones is absent; in the studies checked, under half of the shortfall reflects unresolved V genes, and no reason is known for the rest. V, J and clone size reflect that table, while D and trimming were determined from the DNA. In this sample, some 64,000 clones appear, none counted once only. The ten largest clones add up to around 1.7% of the sample.

CDR1 and CDR2 (LNHNV, YYDKDF) derive from the germline V gene (reference sequence). Counted from cysteine to phenylalanine, this CDR3 has 15 amino acids. Shown are 36 bases from within the CDR3, in frame from base 1. The junction carries 12 bases between V and J, which are trimmed by 0 bases and 5 bases respectively. Overall study outcomes, separate from this receptor: Reportedly, TCRbeta sequences from CVID had fewer deletions and N-nucleotide insertions, and highly modified clones with 13 or more V deletions were absent from CVID. Differences among patients in the CVID cohort limited the correlations between repertoire features and clinical complications. TCRbeta clonality was higher in CVID subjects than in healthy controls (t-test p = 0.018), and the increase was most characteristic of about a third of subjects. CVID subjects shared fewer TCRbeta clones with each other than healthy controls did (p < 0.0001). Even though DNA input was the same, control samples had an average of about 89,000 unique sequences each, compared with about 30,000 in CVID samples. The authors noted that sequencing repertoires of T cell subpopulations would be needed to clarify what caused the increased clonality in CVID.

Predominantly Caucasian heritage was noted among both the CVID patients and the healthy controls. From each donor, 5 to 8 ml of heparinized peripheral whole blood was collected. Genomic DNA from adults with common variable immune deficiency (CVID) and from healthy adult controls was the source for sequencing TCRbeta CDR3 repertoires. There were roughly 22 healthy adult volunteers in the control group (roughly twelve female and 10 or so male), ranging in age from 23 to 66 years, with a mean age of 34. Diluted blood was density-centrifuged over Hypaque 1077 or Ficoll-Paque to isolate peripheral blood mononuclear cells. Genomic DNA was extracted from unsorted mononuclear cells by Qiagen column purification or by a centrifugation-based method.

Source material: peripheral blood mononuclear cells. Recombination connected TRBV15 to TRBJ2-3; the D region may be TRBD1 or TRBD2, each matching 5 bases equally. This receptor was taken from a person between 18 and 75 years old in good health. The part of the CDR3 DNA that was read is TGTGCCACCAGCAGAGAGGGGCTCGAGGGAGATACG. This sequence encodes CATSREGLEGDT. The whole CDR3 region reads CATSREGLEGDTQYF.